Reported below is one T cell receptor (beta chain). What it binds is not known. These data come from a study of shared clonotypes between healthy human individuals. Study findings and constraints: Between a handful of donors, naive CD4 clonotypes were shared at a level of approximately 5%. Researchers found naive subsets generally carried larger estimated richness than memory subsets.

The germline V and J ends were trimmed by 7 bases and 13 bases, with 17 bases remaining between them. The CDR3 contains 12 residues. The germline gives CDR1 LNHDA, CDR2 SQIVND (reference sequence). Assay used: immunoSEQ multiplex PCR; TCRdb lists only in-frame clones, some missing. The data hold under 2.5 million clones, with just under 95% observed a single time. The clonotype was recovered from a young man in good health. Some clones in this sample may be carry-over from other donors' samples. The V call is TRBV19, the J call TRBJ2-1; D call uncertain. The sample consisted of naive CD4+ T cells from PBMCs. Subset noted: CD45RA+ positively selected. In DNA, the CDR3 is TGTGCCAGTAATAACGATAACCTAATTCAGTTCTTC. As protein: CASNNDNLIQFF.